Each of the 17 T cell receptor beta chains below was sequenced from the same sample in a study of T cell responses to AZD1222 COVID-19 vaccine. The table came from immunoSEQ multiplex PCR; TCRdb's copy has only in-frame clones and leaves some out. The table records roughly 150,000 clones, about nine tenths of them present only once. The sequencing here drew on peripheral blood, taken on day 0 of AZD1222 vaccination. All receptors come from an adult in good health.

The chain uses TRBV6-5 and TRBJ1-5; no reliable D call. Per the germline V gene, CDR1 is MNHEY and CDR2 is SVGAGI. V was pared by 8 bases and J by 1 base, with 15 bases between. The CDR3 contains 15 residues. CDR3 sequence (DNA): TGTGCCAGCCGGAAGGGCGGGAAGAGCAATCAGCCCCAGCATTTT. Protein product: CASRKGGKSNQPQHF.

The J gene is TRBJ2-7, the V gene TRBV10-3; D is unresolved. Germline V CDR1 and CDR2: ENHRY, SYGVKD. The CDR3 length is 13 residues. Deletions cut 3 bases from V and 2 bases from J, with 8 bases between. CDR3 sequence reads: CAISERQTYEQYF. CDR3 in DNA: TGTGCCATCAGTGAACGGCAAACCTACGAGCAGTACTTC.

This sequence joins TRBV28 and TRBJ1-2, with D tentatively TRBD1 (6 bases). Trimming took off 4 bases at V and 7 bases at J, with 10 bases between the two ends. Germline values: CDR1 MDHEN, CDR2 SYDVKM. CDR3 length: 12 residues. CDR3 amino acids: CASSSQGPGYTF. CDR3 in DNA: TGTGCCAGCAGTTCACAGGGTCCTGGCTACACCTTC.

V usage is TRBV4-1 and J usage is TRBJ2-7; a possible D gene is TRBD2 (6 bases). Germline V gene sequence: CDR1 MGHRA, CDR2 YSYEKL. The CDR3 length is 14 residues. V was cut by 3 bases and J by 5 bases, with 14 bases left in between. This CDR3 is CASSQPGPGDEQYF. In DNA, the CDR3 is TGCGCCAGCAGCCAGCCGGGACCGGGAGACGAGCAGTACTTC.

This clone was recorded only once. This chain uses TRBV4-1 with TRBJ2-1; D is uncertain. Germline CDR1 is MGHRA and CDR2 is YSYEKL. There are 14 residues in the CDR3. V was shortened by 2 bases and J by 0 bases, with 5 bases between the two germline ends. The CDR3 DNA reads as TGCGCCAGCAGCCAACGGAGCTCCTACAATGAGCAGTTCTTC. Amino acids: CASSQRSSYNEQFF.

The chain uses TRBV11-2 and TRBJ1-1; tentative D call: TRBD1 (5 bases). V lost 6 bases and J 7 bases, leaving 18 bases between the germline ends. Germline-derived CDR1 and CDR2 are SGHAT and FQNNGV. The CDR3 sequence is 14 residues long. The CDR3 DNA is TGTGCCAGCAGTTCAACCAGGGCAACCGTTGAAGCTTTCTTT. Translation: CASSSTRATVEAFF.

The chain couples TRBV5-4 to TRBJ2-5; 7 positions match TRBD2. Germline V CDR1 and CDR2: SGHNT, YYREEE (reference sequence). CDR3 length: 14 amino acids. Losses at the gene ends were 7 bases for V and 5 bases for J; bases not matched to a gene: 11. In DNA, the CDR3 is TGTGCCAGCGGCCAAGCGGGACCTGGGGAGACCCAGTACTTC. As protein: CASGQAGPGETQYF.

The rearrangement joins TRBV27 to TRBJ1-2; D may be TRBD1 (5 bases). Germline-derived CDR1 and CDR2 are MNHEY and SMNVEV (reference sequence). V lost 2 bases, J lost 3 bases, and 7 bases lay in between. The CDR3 runs 13 residues. The DNA of the CDR3 is TGTGCCAGCAGTTTACAGGGCTACTATGGCTACACCTTC. It encodes CASSLQGYYGYTF.

Here the CDR3 DNA reads TGTGCCAGCATTCTGACAGGGGACCGGAACACCATATATTTT. Amino acid sequence: CASILTGDRNTIYF. V usage is TRBV28 and J usage is TRBJ1-3; TRBD1 matches at 8 bases. CDR3 length: 14 residues. Germline trimming cut 7 bases from V and 7 bases from J; bases unmatched to any gene: 9. Germline loops: CDR1 MDHEN, CDR2 SYDVKM.

The genes are TRBV7-9 and TRBJ2-5; no clear D gene. The CDR3 covers 14 residues. V lost 5 bases and J 4 bases, leaving 14 bases between the germline ends. CDR1 and CDR2 from the germline V gene are SEHNR and FQNEAQ (reference sequence). This CDR3 is CASSSPPDSETQYF. CDR3 DNA: TGTGCCAGCAGCAGCCCCCCCGACTCAGAGACCCAGTACTTC.

The table lists this clone with a count of one. The V and J genes are TRBV4-3 and TRBJ2-1; 11 bases align to TRBD2. CDR1 and CDR2 from the germline V gene are LGHNA and YSLEER. This CDR3 is built from 20 residues. Losses at the gene ends were 1 base for V and 5 bases for J; bases not matched to a gene: 16. The CDR3 loop reads CASSQATSTLAGGPHNEQFF. Written as DNA, the CDR3 is TGCGCCAGCAGCCAAGCAACCTCCACCTTAGCGGGAGGGCCACACAATGAGCAGTTCTTC.

The chain couples TRBV7-3 to TRBJ2-3; D may be TRBD1 (5 bases). Trimming left V 4 bases short and J 4 bases short, with 12 bases between. This CDR3 spans 14 amino acids. Germline values: CDR1 SGHTA, CDR2 FQGTGA. Here the CDR3 reads CASSSGSLADTQYF. The CDR3 nucleotides read TGTGCCAGCAGCTCAGGGTCACTGGCAGATACGCAGTATTTT.

This clone was observed once. This rearrangement joins TRBV7-9 to TRBJ1-4, with D possibly being TRBD1 (5 bases). The V gene's germline CDR1 is SEHNR and CDR2 FQNEAQ (reference sequence). V was trimmed by 5 bases and J by 5 bases, leaving 15 bases between them. The CDR3 consists of 15 residues. The CDR3 loop reads CASSARDPGNEKLFF. The CDR3 coding sequence is TGTGCCAGCAGCGCCCGGGACCCAGGAAATGAAAAACTGTTTTTT. Full variable domain (remainder filled in from reference TRBV7-9 and TRBJ1-4): DTGVSQNPRHKITKRGQNVTFRCDPISEHNRLYWYRQTLGQGPEFLTYFQNEAQLEKSRLLSDRFSAERPKGSFSTLEIQRTEQGDSAMYLCASSARDPGNEKLFFGSGTQLSVL.

V is TRBV28 and J is TRBJ1-6; weak D call: TRBD1 (5 bases). Germline-derived CDR1 and CDR2 are MDHEN and SYDVKM. The CDR3 contains 13 residues. V was pared by 8 bases and J by 10 bases, with 15 bases between. CDR3 region: CASGAVLHSPLHF. The DNA of the CDR3 is TGTGCCAGCGGGGCGGTCTTGCACTCACCCCTCCACTTT.

V gene TRBV29-1 combines with J gene TRBJ2-1; a possible D gene is TRBD1 (6 bases). Germline CDR1 SQVTM, CDR2 ANQGSEA. Trimming stripped 7 bases from V and 2 bases from J, with 12 bases between. CDR3 length: 13 amino acids. The CDR3 reads CSAKTGTYNEQFF. The CDR3 coding sequence is TGCAGCGCCAAGACAGGAACCTACAATGAGCAGTTCTTC.

The rearrangement uses TRBV5-5 and TRBJ2-1; 7 bases map to TRBD2. Germline loops: CDR1 SGHKS, CDR2 YYEKEE (reference sequence). V lost 2 bases, J lost 6 bases, and 17 bases stayed unmatched. The CDR3 is made up of 18 amino acids. The CDR3 coding sequence is TGTGCCAGCAGCTTTTTTCATACGGGAGGAGTAGGATTCAATGAGCAGTTCTTC. Encoded protein: CASSFFHTGGVGFNEQFF.

The chain links TRBV21-1 to TRBJ1-5. TRBV21-1 constitutes a pseudogene. CDR3 size: 15 residues. The DNA of the CDR3 is TGTGCCAGCAGCAAGCCCCCGGGGGGAAATCAGCCCCAGCATTTT. It translates to CASSKPPGGNQPQHF.